This T cell receptor (beta chain) was recovered during a study of T cell changes during pregnancy in multiple sclerosis. TCRdb's copy holds only in-frame clones and misses some; the assay was immunoSEQ multiplex PCR. The table lists roughly 56,000 clones, 88% of them singletons. V was clipped by 6 bases and J by 2 bases, with 11 bases between them. Germline CDR1 reads WSHSY; CDR2 reads SAAADI. This CDR3 region has 13 residues. This receptor was identified in a female donor with multiple sclerosis, enrolled in a pregnancy study. The chain uses TRBV10-2 and TRBJ2-7; possible D gene TRBD2, 6 bases. This specimen consisted of peripheral blood, obtained in the first trimester of pregnancy. CDR3 sequence: CASRGTLTYEQYF. Here the CDR3 DNA reads TGCGCCAGCAGGGGGACTTTGACCTACGAGCAGTACTTC.